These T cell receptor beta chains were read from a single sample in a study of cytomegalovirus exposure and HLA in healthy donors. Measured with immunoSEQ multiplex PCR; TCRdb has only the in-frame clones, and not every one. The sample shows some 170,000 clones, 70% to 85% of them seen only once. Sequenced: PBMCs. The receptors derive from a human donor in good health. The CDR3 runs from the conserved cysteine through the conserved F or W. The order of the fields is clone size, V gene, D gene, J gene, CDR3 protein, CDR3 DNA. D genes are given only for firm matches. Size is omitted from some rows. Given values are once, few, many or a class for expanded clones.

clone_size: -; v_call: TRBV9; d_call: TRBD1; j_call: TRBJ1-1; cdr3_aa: CASSVLAGGDTEAFF; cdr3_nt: TGTGCCAGCAGCGTACTGGCAGGGGGTGACACTGAAGCTTTCTTT
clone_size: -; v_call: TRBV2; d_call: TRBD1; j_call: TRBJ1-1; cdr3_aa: CASRKGQGDLTEAFF; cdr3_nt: TGTGCCAGCAGGAAGGGACAGGGGGACCTTACTGAAGCTTTCTTT
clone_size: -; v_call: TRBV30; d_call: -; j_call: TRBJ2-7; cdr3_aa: CAWRGPYEQYF; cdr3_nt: TGTGCCTGGAGGGGCCCCTACGAGCAGTACTTC
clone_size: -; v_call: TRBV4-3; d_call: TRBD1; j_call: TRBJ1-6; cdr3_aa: CASSQETGYNSPLHF; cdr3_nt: TGCGCCAGCAGCCAAGAGACAGGGTATAATTCACCCCTCCACTTT
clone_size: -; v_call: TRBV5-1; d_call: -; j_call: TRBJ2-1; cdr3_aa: CASSLDRVDEQFF; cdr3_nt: TGCGCCAGCAGCTTGGACAGGGTAGATGAGCAGTTCTTC
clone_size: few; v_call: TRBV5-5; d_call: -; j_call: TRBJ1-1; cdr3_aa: CASSLAKRESSLAFF; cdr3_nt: TGTGCCAGCAGCTTGGCCAAGAGGGAATCATCTTTGGCTTTCTTT
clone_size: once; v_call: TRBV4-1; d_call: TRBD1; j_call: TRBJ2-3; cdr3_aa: CASSQGTGYDTQYF; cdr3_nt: TGCGCCAGCAGCCAAGGGACAGGGTACGATACGCAGTATTTT
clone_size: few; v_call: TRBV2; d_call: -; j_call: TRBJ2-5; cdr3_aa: CASSVEKGGGGETQYF; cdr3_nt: TGTGCCAGCAGTGTAGAAAAGGGAGGAGGTGGGGAGACCCAGTACTTC
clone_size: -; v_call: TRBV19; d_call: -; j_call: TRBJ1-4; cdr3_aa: CASSRSTATNEKLFF; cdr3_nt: TGTGCCAGTAGCCGATCGACAGCAACTAATGAAAAACTGTTTTTT
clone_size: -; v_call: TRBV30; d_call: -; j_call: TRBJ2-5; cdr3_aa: CAWSGQSQETQYF; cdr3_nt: TGTGCCTGGAGTGGACAGTCACAAGAGACCCAGTACTTC
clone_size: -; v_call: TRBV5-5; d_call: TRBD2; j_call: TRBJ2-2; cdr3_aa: CASSLERGGHSGELFF; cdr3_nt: TGTGCCAGCAGCTTGGAGCGGGGGGGCCACTCCGGGGAGCTGTTTTTT
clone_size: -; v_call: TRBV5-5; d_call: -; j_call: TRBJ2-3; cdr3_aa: CASSLGTSTDTQYF; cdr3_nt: TGTGCCAGCAGCTTGGGGACTAGCACAGATACGCAGTATTTT
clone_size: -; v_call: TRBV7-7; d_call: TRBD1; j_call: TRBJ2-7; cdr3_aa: CASSRRIGTGVDEQYF; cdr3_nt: TGTGCTAGCAGCCGGAGGATCGGGACAGGGGTAGACGAGCAGTACTTC
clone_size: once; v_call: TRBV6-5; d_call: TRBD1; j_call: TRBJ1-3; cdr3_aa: CASSSLTGYGNTIYF; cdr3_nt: TGTGCCAGCAGTTCGCTGACAGGGTATGGAAACACCATATATTTT
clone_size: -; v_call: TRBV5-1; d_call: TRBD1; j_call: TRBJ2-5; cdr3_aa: CASSLTWTGRTSSETQYF; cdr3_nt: TGCGCCAGCAGCTTGACCTGGACAGGGAGGACGAGTTCAGAGACCCAGTACTTC
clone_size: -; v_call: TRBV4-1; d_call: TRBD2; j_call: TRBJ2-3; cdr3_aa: CASSLPKAGGRDTQYF; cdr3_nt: TGCGCCAGCAGCCTTCCAAAAGCGGGGGGGCGGGATACGCAGTATTTT
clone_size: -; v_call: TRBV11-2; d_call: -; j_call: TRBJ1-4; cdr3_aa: CASSLLPATNEKLFF; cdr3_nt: TGTGCCAGCAGCTTACTCCCCGCAACTAATGAAAAACTGTTTTTT
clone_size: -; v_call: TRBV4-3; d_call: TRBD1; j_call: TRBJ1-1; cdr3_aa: CASSQWSPRGRRTEAFF; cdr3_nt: TGCGCCAGCAGCCAATGGAGTCCCAGGGGGCGGAGGACTGAAGCTTTCTTT
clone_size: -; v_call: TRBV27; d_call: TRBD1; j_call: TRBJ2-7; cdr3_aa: CASSPLGQGNEQYF; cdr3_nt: TGTGCCAGCAGTCCCTTGGGACAGGGGAACGAGCAGTACTTC
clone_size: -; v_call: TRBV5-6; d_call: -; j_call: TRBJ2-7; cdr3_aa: CASSLVPGVNYEQYF; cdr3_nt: TGTGCCAGCAGCTTGGTACCAGGGGTGAACTACGAGCAGTACTTC
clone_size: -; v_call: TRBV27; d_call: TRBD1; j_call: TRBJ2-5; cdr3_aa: CASRPGTVQTQYF; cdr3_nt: TGTGCCAGCAGACCCGGGACAGTACAGACCCAGTACTTC
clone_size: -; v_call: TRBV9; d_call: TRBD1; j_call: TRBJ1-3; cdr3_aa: CASSATGVGTIYF; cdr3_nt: TGTGCCAGCAGCGCCACAGGGGTAGGCACCATATATTTT
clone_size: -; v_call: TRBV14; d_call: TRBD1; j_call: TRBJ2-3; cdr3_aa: CASSQSPGQGHADTQYF; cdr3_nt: TGTGCCAGCAGCCAAAGCCCGGGACAGGGTCATGCAGATACGCAGTATTTT
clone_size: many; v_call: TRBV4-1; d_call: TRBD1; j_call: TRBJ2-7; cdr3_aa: CASSQDPRDSAYEQYF; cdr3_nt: TGCGCCAGCAGCCAAGATCCTCGGGACAGTGCCTACGAGCAGTACTTC
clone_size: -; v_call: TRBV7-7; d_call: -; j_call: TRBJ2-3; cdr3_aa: CASSLGRGTDTQYF; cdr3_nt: TGTGCTAGCAGCTTAGGACGGGGAACAGATACGCAGTATTTT
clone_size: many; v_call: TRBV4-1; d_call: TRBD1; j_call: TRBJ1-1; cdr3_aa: CASSQRLTGGRATEAFF; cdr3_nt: TGCGCCAGCAGCCAAAGACTTACAGGGGGCAGGGCCACTGAAGCTTTCTTT
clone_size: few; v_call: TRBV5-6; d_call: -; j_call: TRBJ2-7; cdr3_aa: CASSGGQIVYEQYF; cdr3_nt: TGTGCCAGCAGCGGCGGACAGATTGTCTACGAGCAGTACTTC
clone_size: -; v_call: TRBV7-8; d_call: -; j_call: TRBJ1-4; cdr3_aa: CASSRDREKLFF; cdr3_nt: TGTGCCAGCAGCCGCGACAGGGAAAAACTGTTTTTT
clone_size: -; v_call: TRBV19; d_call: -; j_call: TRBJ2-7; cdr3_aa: CASQARGTSYEQYF; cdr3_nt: TGTGCCAGCCAGGCCAGGGGAACCTCCTACGAGCAGTACTTC
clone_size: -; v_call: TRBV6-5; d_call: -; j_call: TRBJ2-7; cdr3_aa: CASRKTVLAGQYF; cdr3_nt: TGTGCCAGCAGAAAGACAGTTCTTGCTGGGCAGTACTTC
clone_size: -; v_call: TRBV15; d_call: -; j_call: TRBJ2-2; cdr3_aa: CATSRDRLNTGELFF; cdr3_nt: TGTGCCACCAGCAGAGACCGGTTGAACACCGGGGAGCTGTTTTTT
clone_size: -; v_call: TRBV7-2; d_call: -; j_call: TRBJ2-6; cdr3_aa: CASSLVAGANVLTF; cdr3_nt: TGTGCCAGCAGCTTAGTCGCTGGGGCCAACGTCCTGACTTTC
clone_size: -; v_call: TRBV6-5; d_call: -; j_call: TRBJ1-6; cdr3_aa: CASAVQGVSPLHF; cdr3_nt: TGTGCCAGCGCAGTACAGGGCGTTTCACCCCTCCACTTT
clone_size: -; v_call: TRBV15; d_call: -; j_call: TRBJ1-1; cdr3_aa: CATSSGRQDTEAFF; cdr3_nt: TGTGCCACCAGCAGTGGAAGACAGGACACTGAAGCTTTCTTT
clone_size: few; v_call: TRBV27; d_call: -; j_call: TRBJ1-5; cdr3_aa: CASNYGRDSNQPQHF; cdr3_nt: TGTGCCAGCAACTATGGACGGGATAGCAATCAGCCCCAGCATTTT
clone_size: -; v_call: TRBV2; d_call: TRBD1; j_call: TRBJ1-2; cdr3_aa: CASRDQGAVDYGYTF; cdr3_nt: TGTGCCAGCAGAGACCAGGGGGCCGTAGACTATGGCTACACCTTC
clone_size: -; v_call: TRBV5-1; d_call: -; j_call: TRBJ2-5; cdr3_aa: CASSLVGEGETQYF; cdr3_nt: TGCGCCAGCAGCTTGGTCGGCGAGGGAGAGACCCAGTACTTC